The rows below give T cell receptor beta chains drawn from one sample of a study of cytomegalovirus exposure and HLA in healthy donors. Only in-frame clones appear in the TCRdb table, and some are missing; sequencing was by immunoSEQ multiplex PCR. The sample holds tens of thousands of clones, about four fifths seen once. Sequencing input: PBMCs. The receptor source for this set is a young woman in good health and CMV-seronegative. CDR3s include the opening cysteine and the closing phenylalanine or tryptophan. Each record gives: clone size, D gene, J gene, V gene, CDR3 protein, CDR3 DNA. A D gene is named only where the DNA matches it firmly. The size entry is marked missing in some rows and otherwise reads once, few, many or a size class.

.,.,TRBJ1-1,TRBV15,CATSSLFGAGGNTEAFF,TGTGCCACCAGCAGCTTATTCGGGGCGGGGGGCAACACTGAAGCTTTCTTT
.,TRBD2,TRBJ2-1,TRBV6-1,CASLTGTSGNHEQFF,TGTGCCAGCCTAACCGGGACTAGCGGGAATCATGAGCAGTTCTTC
.,TRBD1,TRBJ2-7,TRBV27,CASVKGQGSNEQYF,TGTGCCAGTGTGAAGGGACAGGGGAGCAACGAGCAGTACTTC
.,TRBD1,TRBJ1-1,TRBV29-1,CSEHAGTEAFF,TGCAGCGAGCACGCCGGGACAGAGGCTTTCTTT
once,TRBD2,TRBJ2-5,TRBV6-5,CASSSGLAAKTQYF,TGTGCCAGCAGTTCGGGACTAGCGGCTAAGACCCAGTACTTC
once,.,TRBJ1-5,TRBV6-1,CASSEPDSNQPQHF,TGTGCCAGCAGTGAACCAGATAGCAATCAGCCCCAGCATTTT
few,.,TRBJ2-6,TRBV4-2,CASSNQGARSGANGLTF,TGTGCCAGCAGCAACCAAGGGGCGCGCTCTGGGGCCAACGGCCTGACTTTC
.,.,TRBJ1-4,TRBV27,CASSFGGREEKLFF,TGTGCCAGCAGTTTCGGGGGTCGAGAGGAAAAACTGTTTTTT
.,.,TRBJ1-5,TRBV6-1,CASSAPVRDKNQPQHF,TGTGCCAGCAGTGCCCCCGTCAGGGACAAAAATCAGCCCCAGCATTTT
.,.,TRBJ2-2,TRBV6-4,CASSEGGVANTGELFF,TGTGCCAGCAGTGAGGGGGGAGTAGCCAACACCGGGGAGCTGTTTTTT
.,.,TRBJ2-1,TRBV19,CASSILRDYNEQFF,TGTGCCAGTAGTATTCTCCGGGACTACAATGAGCAGTTCTTC
.,.,TRBJ1-5,TRBV28,CASSSQAFPQHF,TGTGCCAGCAGCTCCCAAGCGTTCCCCCAGCATTTT
.,TRBD2,TRBJ2-7,TRBV6-5,CASSYSRTSGAYEQYF,TGTGCCAGCAGTTACTCAAGGACTAGCGGCGCCTACGAGCAGTACTTC
.,.,TRBJ2-1,TRBV5-1,CASSLAQTIYNEQFF,TGCGCCAGCAGCTTGGCACAGACGATATACAATGAGCAGTTCTTC
.,TRBD2,TRBJ2-1,TRBV29-1,CSVGGLAGSLLINEQFF,TGCAGCGTTGGAGGACTAGCGGGAAGCCTCCTTATCAATGAGCAGTTCTTC
.,.,TRBJ2-6,TRBV6-4,CASSPDANSGANGLTF,TGTGCCAGCAGTCCCGACGCAAACTCTGGGGCCAACGGCCTGACTTTC
.,TRBD1,TRBJ1-1,TRBV9,CASSVPSGGKAFF,TGTGCCAGCAGCGTACCATCAGGGGGGAAAGCTTTCTTT